These T cell receptor beta chains were read from a single sample in a study of shared clonotypes between healthy human individuals. TCRdb's copy holds only in-frame clones and misses some; the assay was immunoSEQ multiplex PCR. The data show fewer than 1.6 million clones, with about 98.5% seen just once and around 0.33% held by the top ten. Sequencing was performed on naive CD4+ T cells sorted from blood. The receptors come from a young man in good health. Both conserved end residues are trimmed from each CDR3.

j_call v_call cdr3_aa
TRBJ2-7 TRBV18 ASSPQEVYYYEQY
TRBJ2-1 TRBV11-2 ASSLIKGAGGVYNEQF
TRBJ2-7 TRBV15 ATSRDYDRRY
TRBJ2-1 TRBV5-5 ASSLVPRGSYNEQF
TRBJ2-2 TRBV28 ASSFRETDRITGELF
TRBJ1-5 TRBV5-1 ASSLDRGRPQH
TRBJ1-3 TRBV7-2 ASSPGSSGNTIY
TRBJ2-1 TRBV28 ASRSAGGQQF
TRBJ2-2 TRBV9 ASSVWSGGSTGELF
TRBJ2-1 TRBV29-1 SVAQSGDYNEQF
TRBJ2-7 TRBV18 ASSLVESEQY
TRBJ2-1 TRBV27 ASIKSASGGYYEQF
TRBJ2-2 TRBV18 ASSPITGELF
TRBJ1-1 TRBV5-8 ASSLEVREIRAF
TRBJ1-2 TRBV6-5 ASSHGQGKNYGYT
TRBJ2-7 TRBV11-2 ASSLLGLAGVKDEQY
TRBJ2-1 TRBV18 ASSLLDRGYNEQF
TRBJ1-3 TRBV28 ASSLGNTIY
TRBJ2-1 TRBV27 ASSSSASGKSYNEQF
TRBJ2-3 TRBV7-3 ASTIMGGTQY
TRBJ2-4 TRBV11-2 ASSRGRDLAKNIQY
TRBJ2-7 TRBV18 ASSPSAGSYEQY
TRBJ2-5 TRBV18 ASSPTGKETQY
TRBJ2-7 TRBV9 ASSVTGTGASEQY
TRBJ2-7 TRBV11-2 ASSSSGQRYSYEQY
TRBJ1-1 TRBV7-9 ASSHRGTQGNTEAF
TRBJ1-5 TRBV19 ASSTQDSFNQPQH
TRBJ2-7 TRBV18 ASSLKRTSVYEQY
TRBJ2-5 TRBV10-3 AISESAHDATQY
TRBJ2-5 TRBV5-1 ASSLAVAGIQETQY
TRBJ1-2 TRBV7-3 ASSLSLGGEGYT
TRBJ2-7 TRBV5-1 ASSLKGGDYEQY
TRBJ2-6 TRBV7-6 ASSPERQDLLSGANVLT
TRBJ2-6 TRBV28 ASSTYGRTDSGANVLT
TRBJ1-2 TRBV10-3 AISESMQGGDGYT
TRBJ1-1 TRBV18 ASSPRSAGSNTEAF
TRBJ2-7 TRBV5-6 ASSRYRVRGTTYEQY
TRBJ2-3 TRBV29-1 SVENGNTDTQY
TRBJ2-7 TRBV28 ASSFRSSAGVLSYEQY
TRBJ2-7 TRBV5-1 ASSFLAAGSSYEQY
TRBJ2-3 TRBV4-3 ASSQDWGTSGRTDTQY
TRBJ1-5 TRBV19 ASTPVGYGNQPQH
TRBJ1-5 TRBV27 ASSSGNNRPQH
TRBJ2-7 TRBV28 ASSLTPRDGSYEQY
TRBJ2-3 TRBV18 ASSPPFLGQGAGDTQY
TRBJ1-1 TRBV18 ASSDELNTEAF
TRBJ1-2 TRBV7-9 ASSHPVTPVYGYT
TRBJ2-7 TRBV28 ASSLPLVKGYEQY
TRBJ1-2 TRBV13 ASSSGGRPGYT
TRBJ2-2 TRBV14 ASSQDTGPRNTGELF
TRBJ1-5 TRBV7-3 ASSFGLNQPQH
TRBJ1-1 TRBV6-1 ASSKGYTEAF
TRBJ2-1 TRBV6-6 ASSYATTTHEQF
TRBJ1-3 TRBV10-2 ASSERSKPSSGNTIY
TRBJ1-5 TRBV18 ASSPQGVGQPQH